Following are 20 T cell receptor beta chains from one sample sequenced in a study of CXCR3-negative and CXCR3-positive naive CD8 T cells. No antigen has been assigned to these receptors. Study findings and constraints: A higher hydrophobicity marked the TRB CDR3s of CXCR3-positive naive cells versus CXCR3-negative naive cells.

TRB cDNA libraries were made by UMI-labeled 5' RACE. TCRdb re-called the 5' RACE reads and shows each CDR3 protein once, DNA omitted. The listing records 90,000 to 100,000 distinct CDR3 sequences. The sample consisted of naive CXCR3+ CD8+ T cells from blood. Subset given: CD45RO-CCR7+CD27+CD95- naive CD8+ T cells expressing CXCR3 (TNR3+). These receptors were obtained from a human donor in good health. Some clones in this sample may be carry-over from other donors' samples.

V and J are TRBV10-3 and TRBJ2-3; checking the TCRdb D call of TRBD2 is not possible without DNA. The CDR3 has 14 residues. In germline, CDR1 is ENHRY, CDR2 SYGVKD. This CDR3 reads CATRAGSRTDTQYF.

The chain is built from TRBV4-2 and TRBJ1-4. The CDR3 contains 16 residues. CDR1 and CDR2 (germline): LGHNA, YNFKEQ. CDR3 residues: CASSQDPPGRSEKLFF.

This chain connects TRBV20-1 to TRBJ2-1; TCRdb calls TRBD2, which cannot be checked without DNA. The CDR3 sequence is 15 residues long. CDR1 and CDR2 from the germline V gene are DFQATT and SNEGSKA (reference sequence). The CDR3 loop is CSALAGGRSYNEQFF.

The genes are TRBV4-3 and TRBJ1-1; checking the TCRdb D call of TRBD1 is not possible without DNA. The germline gives CDR1 LGHNA, CDR2 YSLEER. This CDR3 contains 15 residues. The CDR3 loop is CASSPDGTGGGEAFF.

CDR3 in amino acids: CASSAGGGSYEQYF. The chain uses TRBV7-7 and TRBJ2-7; TCRdb indicates TRBD2, and absent DNA this call remains unverified. Germline CDR1 is SSHAT and CDR2 is FNYEAQ (reference sequence). The CDR3 length is 14 residues. The variable domain in full, completed from reference TRBV7-7 and TRBJ2-7, reads GAGVSQSPRYKVTKRGQDVTLRCDPISSHATLYWYQQALGQGPEFLTYFNYEAQPDKSGLPSDRFSAERPEGSISTLTIQRTEQRDSAMYRCASSAGGGSYEQYFGPGTRLTVT.

The V gene is TRBV13, the J gene TRBJ2-1; TCRdb designates TRBD1, a call that cannot be tested without DNA. Germline V gene lookup returns CDR1 PRHDT and CDR2 FYEKMQ (reference sequence). The CDR3 is 11 amino acids. Here the CDR3 reads CATKTGREQFF.

V and J are TRBV19 and TRBJ2-7; TCRdb names TRBD2, which stays unverified in the absence of DNA. This CDR3 is built from 17 residues. Germline V gene sequence: CDR1 LNHDA, CDR2 SQIVND (reference sequence). The CDR3 sequence: CASSMASGGPLSYEQYF.

The chain carries TRBV20-1 and TRBJ2-1; TCRdb proposes TRBD1, but this gene call is untestable without DNA. The CDR3 consists of 13 residues. In germline, CDR1 is DFQATT, CDR2 SNEGSKA (reference sequence). The CDR3 sequence is CSARGQADNEQFF.

The rearrangement links TRBV15 to TRBJ1-2; with no DNA, the TCRdb D assignment of TRBD1 cannot be verified. CDR3 length equals 16 residues. Per germline, CDR1 LNHNV and CDR2 YYDKDF (reference sequence). CDR3 loop: CATSYEGQGPSHGYTF.

The J gene is TRBJ1-2, the V gene TRBV12-3 or TRBV12-4; the TCRdb D gene call, TRBD1, has no DNA to confirm it. The CDR3 length is 16 residues. The chain's CDR3 is CASSTQTGQGYYGYTF.

The chain carries TRBV6-2 or TRBV6-3 and TRBJ2-7. Germline V CDR1 and CDR2: MNHEY, SVGEGT. This CDR3 is built from 13 residues. This CDR3 reads CASSHPGLHEQYF.

The rearrangement joins TRBV6-6 to TRBJ2-1; TCRdb proposes TRBD2, but this gene call is untestable without DNA. This CDR3 comprises 17 residues. CDR1 is MNHNY, CDR2 SVGAGI, per germline (reference sequence). This CDR3 is CASSLNTLAGGYNEQFF.

The J gene is TRBJ2-7, the V gene TRBV20-1; the D call of TRBD1 rests on TCRdb alone, since no DNA is present to check it. CDR3 length: 14 amino acids. Germline-derived CDR1 and CDR2 are DFQATT and SNEGSKA (reference sequence). CDR3 sequence reads: CSARDLGDHYEQYF.

The gene calls are TRBV27 and TRBJ2-1. Germline V gives CDR1 MNHEY, CDR2 SMNVEV (reference sequence). The CDR3 consists of 13 residues. This CDR3 reads CASSLSVVNEQFF.

The chain joins TRBV7-2 to TRBJ2-7; TCRdb outputs TRBD2, but without DNA this stays unchecked. The CDR3 spans 16 residues. CDR1 and CDR2 from the germline V gene are SGHTA and FQGNSA. This chain's CDR3 is CASRTSSGGTPYEQYF. The full variable domain, rest sourced from reference TRBV7-2 and TRBJ2-7, is GAGVSQSPSNKVTEKGKDVELRCDPISGHTALYWYRQSLGQGLEFLIYFQGNSAPDKSGLPSDRFSAERTGGSVSTLTIQRTQQEDSAVYLCASRTSSGGTPYEQYFGPGTRLTVT.

The chain uses TRBV7-3 and TRBJ2-1; TCRdb proposes TRBD2, but this gene call is untestable without DNA. From germline, CDR1 is SGHTA and CDR2 FQGTGA. The CDR3 is 17 residues long. CDR3 protein: CASSLIGGGAYWVEQFF.

J is TRBJ2-7 and V is TRBV6-2 or TRBV6-3. CDR3 size: 13 residues. CDR1 MNHEY and CDR2 SVGEGT come from the germline V gene. This CDR3 reads CASSYWQTYEQYF.

V and J are TRBV29-1 and TRBJ2-1; TCRdb's D call of TRBD2 is untestable without DNA. Germline CDR1 reads SQVTM; CDR2 reads ANQGSEA. The CDR3 loop spans 15 amino acids. CDR3 sequence reads: CSVELYAGGPYEQFF.

V is TRBV11-2 and J is TRBJ2-1; TCRdb lists TRBD2, though no DNA is available to test this call. CDR3 size: 13 residues. Germline lookup yields CDR1 SGHAT and CDR2 FQNNGV. The CDR3 is CASSSALGLEQFF.

The chain links TRBV6-2 or TRBV6-3 to TRBJ2-7; TCRdb indicates TRBD1, and absent DNA this call remains unverified. This CDR3 comprises 14 residues. The germline V gene has CDR1 MNHEY and CDR2 SVGEGT. The CDR3 sequence: CASSYSGQGNEQYF.